This TCR beta chain is from a study of CD8 T cells in ankylosing spondylitis. Overall study results and limits: Several highly homologous variants formed a TCR beta motif that appeared characteristic of ankylosing spondylitis blood. Prior literature has documented some motif variants in synovial fluid and blood from reactive arthritis. Disease-linked clones, CD8+, were relatively rare in peripheral blood.

This clonotype was counted a few times. Its antigen is not known. The TCR beta libraries were generated through quantitative 5'-RACE incorporating molecular barcodes. TCRdb recomputed calls from the 5' RACE reads with MiXCR, one row per CDR3 protein. The profile shows some 330,000 distinct CDR3 sequences, 8% of them singletons. The sequence was obtained from a male donor with ankylosing spondylitis. Material for sequencing was blood, either unsorted or a sorted T cell fraction (not recorded which).

CDR3 protein: CSARGQTIRGFSYEQYF. Here the CDR3 DNA reads TGCAGTGCTAGAGGTCAAACCATCAGGGGCTTCTCCTACGAGCAGTACTTC. The chain combines TRBV20-1 with TRBJ2-7; D may be TRBD1 (6 bases). Germline-derived CDR1 and CDR2 are DFQATT and SNEGSKA (reference sequence). Trimming shortened V by 1 base and J by 0 bases, and 19 bases separated the two germline ends. The CDR3 spans 17 residues.